This TCR beta chain comes out of a study of blood T cell repertoires in COVID-19. Study-wide context: The United States, Italy and Spain supplied acute and convalescent COVID-19 samples.

J lost 0 bases, V lost 4 bases, and 9 bases had no gene match. The CDR3 sequence is 18 residues long. Participants, about 18 to 90 years old, spanned around 25 US areas. Participants' own reports of clinical history determined their cohort assignment. Original data processing: By means of reference gene primer amplification, nucleated cell counts were estimated. Clones were read by immunoSEQ multiplex PCR, and TCRdb kept only the in-frame ones, dropping some. V and J calls and clone size come straight from that table; D and trimming were deduced from the DNA. The table has 150,000 to 200,000 clones, around 88% seen once.

V usage is TRBV5-3 and J usage is TRBJ2-6; 8 bases line up with TRBD1. TRBV5-3 is marked as an open reading frame, function uncertain. This receptor was identified in a woman in her 50s in a cohort exposed to, infected with or recovered from COVID-19 (not recorded which). The sequencing sample was made of PBMCs or T cells enriched from blood (not recorded which). The CDR3 DNA sequence: TGTGCCAGAAGCCACCCGGGACAGGTCCTCTCTGGGGCCAACGTCCTGACTTTC. Its translation is CARSHPGQVLSGANVLTF.